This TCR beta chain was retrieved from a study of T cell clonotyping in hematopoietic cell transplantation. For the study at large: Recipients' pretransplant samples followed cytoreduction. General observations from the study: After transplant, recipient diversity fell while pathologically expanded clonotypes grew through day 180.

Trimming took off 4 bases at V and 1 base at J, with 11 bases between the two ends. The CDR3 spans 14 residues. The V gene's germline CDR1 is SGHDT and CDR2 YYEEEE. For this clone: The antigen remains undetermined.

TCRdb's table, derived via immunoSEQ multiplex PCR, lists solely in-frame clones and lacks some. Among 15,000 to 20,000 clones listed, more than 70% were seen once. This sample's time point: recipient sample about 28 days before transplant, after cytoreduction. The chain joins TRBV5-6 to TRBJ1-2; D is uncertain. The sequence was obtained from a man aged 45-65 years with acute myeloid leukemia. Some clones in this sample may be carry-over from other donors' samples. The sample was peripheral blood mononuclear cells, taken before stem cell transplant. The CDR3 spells CASSTIGFNYGYTF. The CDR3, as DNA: TGTGCCAGCAGCACCATAGGGTTTAACTATGGCTACACCTTC.